A selection of T cell receptor beta chains follows, all from one sample in a study of blood T cell repertoires in COVID-19. TCRdb's table, derived via immunoSEQ multiplex PCR, lists solely in-frame clones and lacks some. The data show tens of thousands of clones, with about 85% seen just once and roughly 3.6% held by the top ten. Sequencing used peripheral blood. These receptors all stem from a woman aged 50 to 60 with COVID-19, enrolled during active disease. CDR3s include the opening cysteine and the closing phenylalanine or tryptophan. The D gene is left open where the match is weak. For some rows the clone size is stated as once, few or many, or as a class when expanded; others skip it.

TRBJ2-7	TRBV6-5	TRBD1	.	CASRLDRVVEEQYF	TGTGCCAGCAGGCTGGACAGGGTCGTAGAGGAGCAGTACTTC
TRBJ1-1	TRBV18	.	.	CASSLTGSEAFF	TGTGCCAGCTCACTCACAGGTTCGGAAGCTTTCTTT
TRBJ2-2	TRBV4-1	.	.	CASSQDRRAHAGELFF	TGCGCCAGCAGCCAAGATCGGAGGGCTCACGCCGGGGAGCTGTTTTTT
TRBJ2-2	TRBV28	TRBD2	.	CASISAGGTGELFF	TGTGCCAGCATATCGGCGGGAGGGACCGGGGAGCTGTTTTTT
TRBJ2-7	TRBV5-4	.	.	CASSLDQGGYEQYF	TGTGCCAGCAGCTTGGACCAGGGGGGCTACGAGCAGTACTTC
TRBJ1-4	TRBV19	TRBD1	.	CASSITGTGTEKLFF	TGTGCCAGTAGTATTACCGGGACAGGGACCGAAAAACTGTTTTTT
TRBJ1-5	TRBV10-3	.	.	CAISAKEGQPQHF	TGTGCCATCAGTGCGAAGGAGGGCCAGCCCCAGCATTTT
TRBJ2-5	TRBV5-1	TRBD1	once	CASSTGGQETQYF	TGCGCCAGCAGCACAGGGGGCCAAGAGACCCAGTACTTC
TRBJ2-5	TRBV7-9	TRBD2	.	CASSFTREGRETQYF	TGTGCCAGCAGCTTTACCCGGGAGGGCCGGGAGACCCAGTACTTC
TRBJ2-3	TRBV10-3	TRBD2	.	CAIKLAGDADTQYF	TGTGCCATTAAACTAGCGGGAGATGCAGATACGCAGTATTTT
TRBJ2-2	TRBV29-1	TRBD2	.	CSVERGAGGNTGELFF	TGCAGCGTTGAGAGGGGTGCGGGAGGGAACACCGGGGAGCTGTTTTTT
TRBJ2-2	TRBV9	TRBD2	.	CASSPVSGRGSGELFF	TGTGCCAGCAGCCCAGTAAGCGGGAGAGGGAGCGGGGAGCTGTTTTTT
TRBJ1-4	TRBV18	.	.	CASSPLWAPTNEKLFF	TGTGCCAGCTCACCACTCTGGGCGCCAACTAATGAAAAACTGTTTTTT
TRBJ1-1	TRBV18	.	.	CASSSLTGTLNTEAFF	TGTGCCAGCTCATCACTGACAGGCACCTTAAACACTGAAGCTTTCTTT
TRBJ1-1	TRBV3-1/TRBV3-2	TRBD1	.	CASSPPGQGGNTEAFF	TGTGCCAGCAGCCCGCCGGGACAGGGGGGGAACACTGAAGCTTTCTTT
TRBJ2-7	TRBV7-2	TRBD2	.	CASSWAGTSAYEQYF	TGTGCCAGCAGCTGGGCCGGGACTAGCGCCTACGAGCAGTACTTC
TRBJ1-1	TRBV15	TRBD1	once	CATSRPRDRGRETEAFF	TGTGCCACCAGCAGACCCAGGGACAGGGGGAGGGAGACTGAAGCTTTCTTT
TRBJ1-4	TRBV5-1	.	.	CASSSGKPGHEKLFF	TGCGCCAGCAGCTCAGGGAAACCAGGGCATGAAAAACTGTTTTTT
TRBJ1-4	TRBV7-9	TRBD1	.	CASSLDRGVSEKLFF	TGTGCCAGCAGCTTAGACAGGGGAGTGAGTGAAAAACTGTTTTTT
TRBJ2-1	TRBV5-1	.	.	CASSLATEIEQFF	TGCGCCAGCAGCTTAGCTACTGAGATTGAGCAGTTCTTC
TRBJ2-2	TRBV28	TRBD1	once	CASRRSGTGASGELFF	TGTGCCAGCAGGCGATCGGGGACAGGGGCCTCCGGGGAGCTGTTTTTT
TRBJ2-2	TRBV7-3	.	once	CASSLNYPIGNTGELFF	TGTGCCAGCAGCTTGAATTACCCTATCGGGAACACCGGGGAGCTGTTTTTT
TRBJ1-1	TRBV28	.	.	CASSPWDTMKAFF	TGTGCCAGCAGCCCCTGGGACACAATGAAAGCTTTCTTT
TRBJ2-5	TRBV28	.	.	CASSWDWNETQYF	TGTGCCAGCAGTTGGGACTGGAACGAGACCCAGTACTTC
TRBJ1-5	TRBV24-1	.	.	CATSDFGGNQPQHF	TGTGCCACCAGTGATTTTGGAGGTAATCAGCCCCAGCATTTT
TRBJ2-7	TRBV6-4	.	few	CASSDSNSPPYEQYF	TGTGCCAGCAGTGACTCAAACAGCCCTCCCTACGAGCAGTACTTC
TRBJ2-3	TRBV7-9	TRBD2	.	CASSRTRPPYTQYF	TGTGCCAGCAGCCGGACTAGGCCCCCTTATACGCAGTATTTT
TRBJ2-7	TRBV28	.	once	CASSVPPSYEQYF	TGTGCCAGCAGCGTTCCCCCTTCCTACGAGCAGTACTTC
TRBJ2-5	TRBV7-6	.	.	CASSSLSGLQETQYF	TGTGCCAGCAGCTCCTTGTCCGGACTTCAAGAGACCCAGTACTTC
TRBJ1-1	TRBV5-5	.	.	CASSLFSLPGTEAFF	TGTGCCAGCAGCTTGTTTTCACTTCCGGGGACTGAAGCTTTCTTT
TRBJ2-1	TRBV4-1	TRBD2	.	CASSSHKTSASYNEQFF	TGCGCCAGCAGCTCGCATAAGACTAGCGCGTCCTACAATGAGCAGTTCTTC
TRBJ2-2	TRBV29-1	TRBD2	.	CSVVLPWTSGNTGELFF	TGCAGCGTTGTACTGCCTTGGACTAGCGGAAACACCGGGGAGCTGTTTTTT
TRBJ1-3	TRBV9	.	.	CASSVAAPSPGNTIYF	TGTGCCAGCAGCGTAGCCGCCCCAAGCCCAGGAAACACCATATATTTT
TRBJ2-1	TRBV5-1	.	.	CASSLGSRDEQFF	TGCGCCAGCAGCTTGGGGTCGCGGGATGAGCAGTTCTTC
TRBJ2-7	TRBV28	TRBD2	.	CASRSGATPYEQYF	TGTGCCAGCAGGAGCGGGGCAACACCCTACGAGCAGTACTTC
TRBJ2-2	TRBV4-2	TRBD2	.	CASSPGLDTGELFF	TGTGCCAGCAGCCCGGGACTAGACACCGGGGAGCTGTTTTTT
TRBJ2-7	TRBV28	TRBD1	.	CASSLDRVEDEQYF	TGTGCCAGCAGTCTGGACAGGGTTGAGGACGAGCAGTACTTC
TRBJ2-3	TRBV9	.	once	CASSVAPAETNTDTQYF	TGTGCCAGCAGCGTAGCGCCAGCGGAGACAAACACAGATACGCAGTATTTT
TRBJ1-3	TRBV10-2	.	.	CASSLGNTIYF	TGCGCCAGCAGTCTCGGAAACACCATATATTTT
TRBJ2-7	TRBV5-1	.	.	CASSPGHTTSYEQYF	TGCGCCAGCAGCCCGGGACACACTACTTCCTACGAGCAGTACTTC
TRBJ1-5	TRBV10-3	.	.	CAISPRGGNSNQPQHF	TGTGCCATCTCCCCCAGGGGCGGAAATAGCAATCAGCCCCAGCATTTT
TRBJ2-7	TRBV7-6	TRBD2	few	CASSLGTSGSEQYF	TGTGCCAGCAGCTTAGGGACTAGCGGGAGTGAGCAGTACTTC
TRBJ2-2	TRBV4-3	TRBD2	.	CASSQDRTSGNTGELFF	TGCGCCAGCAGCCAAGACCGGACTAGCGGGAACACCGGGGAGCTGTTTTTT
TRBJ1-6	TRBV27	TRBD1	.	CASSRIGTAVNSPLHF	TGTGCCAGCAGTCGTATCGGGACAGCGGTAAATTCACCCCTCCACTTT
TRBJ1-2	TRBV11-2	.	few	CASSFRDGYTF	TGTGCCAGCAGCTTCAGGGATGGCTACACCTTC
TRBJ2-7	TRBV27	.	.	CASSSTFSSYEQYF	TGTGCCAGCAGTTCGACTTTCAGCTCCTACGAGCAGTACTTC
TRBJ1-1	TRBV5-1	TRBD1	.	CASSLVRTGKGGPEAFF	TGCGCCAGCAGCTTGGTTAGGACAGGGAAGGGGGGCCCTGAAGCTTTCTTT